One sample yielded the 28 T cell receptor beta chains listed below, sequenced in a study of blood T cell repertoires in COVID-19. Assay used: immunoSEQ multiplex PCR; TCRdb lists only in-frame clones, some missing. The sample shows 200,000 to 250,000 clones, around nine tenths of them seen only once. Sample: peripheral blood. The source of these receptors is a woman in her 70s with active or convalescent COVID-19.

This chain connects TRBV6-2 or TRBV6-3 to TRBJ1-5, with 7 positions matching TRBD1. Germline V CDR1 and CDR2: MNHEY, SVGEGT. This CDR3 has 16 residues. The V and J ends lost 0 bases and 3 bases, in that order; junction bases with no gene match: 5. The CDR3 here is CASSYSGGASNQPQHF. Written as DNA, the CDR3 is TGTGCCAGCAGTTACTCAGGGGGCGCTTCCAATCAGCCCCAGCATTTT.

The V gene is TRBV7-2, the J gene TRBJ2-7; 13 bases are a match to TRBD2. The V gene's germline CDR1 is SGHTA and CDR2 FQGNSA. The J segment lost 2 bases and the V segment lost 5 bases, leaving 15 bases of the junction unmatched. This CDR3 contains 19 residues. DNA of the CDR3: TGTGCCAGCAGCGCGATCCGAGGACTAGCGGGGGTCCCAACCTACGAGCAGTACTTC. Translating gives CASSAIRGLAGVPTYEQYF.

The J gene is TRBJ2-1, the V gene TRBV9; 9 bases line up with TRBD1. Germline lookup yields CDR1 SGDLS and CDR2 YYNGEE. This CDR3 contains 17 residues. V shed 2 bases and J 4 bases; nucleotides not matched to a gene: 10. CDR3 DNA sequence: TGTGCCAGCAGCGTCTTCCCGGGACAGGGATTTTACAATGAGCAGTTCTTC. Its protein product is CASSVFPGQGFYNEQFF.

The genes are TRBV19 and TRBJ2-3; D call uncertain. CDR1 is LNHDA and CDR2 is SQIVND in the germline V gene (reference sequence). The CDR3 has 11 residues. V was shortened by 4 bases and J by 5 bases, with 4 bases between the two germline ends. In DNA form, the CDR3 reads TGTGCCAGTAGTAGACAAGATACGCAGTATTTT. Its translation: CASSRQDTQYF.

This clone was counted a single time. The CDR3 loop is CASSFGARVINTIYF. CDR3 DNA: TGTGCCAGCAGCTTCGGCGCCAGGGTAATAAACACCATATATTTT. The V and J genes are TRBV11-2 and TRBJ1-3; possibly TRBD1 for D (5 bases). This CDR3 contains 15 residues. CDR1 and CDR2 from the germline V gene are SGHAT and FQNNGV. With 3 bases removed from V and 6 bases from J, the gap between germline ends came to 15 bases.

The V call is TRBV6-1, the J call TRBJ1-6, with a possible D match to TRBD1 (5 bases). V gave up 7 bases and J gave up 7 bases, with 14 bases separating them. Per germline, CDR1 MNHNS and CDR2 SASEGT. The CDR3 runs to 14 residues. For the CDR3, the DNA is TGTGCCAGCACCCCGTGGGGCGAAAATTCACCCCTCCACTTT. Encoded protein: CASTPWGENSPLHF.

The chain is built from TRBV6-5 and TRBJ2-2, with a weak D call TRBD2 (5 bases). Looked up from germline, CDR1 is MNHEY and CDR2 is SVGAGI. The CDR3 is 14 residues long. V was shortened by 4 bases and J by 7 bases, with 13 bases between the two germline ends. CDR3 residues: CASSWGVGNGELFF. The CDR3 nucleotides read TGTGCCAGCAGTTGGGGAGTAGGTAACGGGGAGCTGTTTTTT.

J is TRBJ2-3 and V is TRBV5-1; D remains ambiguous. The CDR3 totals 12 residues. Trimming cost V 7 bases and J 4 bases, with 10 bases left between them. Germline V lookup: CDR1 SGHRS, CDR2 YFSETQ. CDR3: CASQTSSDTQYF. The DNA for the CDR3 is TGCGCCAGCCAAACATCCTCAGATACGCAGTATTTT.

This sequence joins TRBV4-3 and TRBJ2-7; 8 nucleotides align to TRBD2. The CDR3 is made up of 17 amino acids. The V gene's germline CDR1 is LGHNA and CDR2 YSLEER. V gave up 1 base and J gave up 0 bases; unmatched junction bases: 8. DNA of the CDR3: TGCGCCAGCAGCCAAGGATTTAGCGGGGCTAACTCCTACGAGCAGTACTTC. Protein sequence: CASSQGFSGANSYEQYF.

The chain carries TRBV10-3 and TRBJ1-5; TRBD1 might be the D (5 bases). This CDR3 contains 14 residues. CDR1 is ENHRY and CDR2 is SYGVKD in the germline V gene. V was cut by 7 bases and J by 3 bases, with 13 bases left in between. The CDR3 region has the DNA TGTGCCATCAAGGCCGCGGGGGACAATCAGCCCCAGCATTTT. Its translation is CAIKAAGDNQPQHF.

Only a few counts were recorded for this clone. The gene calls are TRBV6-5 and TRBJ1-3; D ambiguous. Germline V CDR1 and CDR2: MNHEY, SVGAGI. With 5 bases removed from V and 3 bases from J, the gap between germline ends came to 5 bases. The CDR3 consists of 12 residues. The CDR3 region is CASSPHGNTIYF. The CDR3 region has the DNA TGTGCCAGCAGTCCCCATGGAAACACCATATATTTT.

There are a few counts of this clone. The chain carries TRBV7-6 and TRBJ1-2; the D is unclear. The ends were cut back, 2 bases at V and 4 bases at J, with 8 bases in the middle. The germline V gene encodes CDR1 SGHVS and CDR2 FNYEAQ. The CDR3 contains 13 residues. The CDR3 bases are TGTGCCAGCAGCTTACAGGCGTTCTATGGCTACACCTTC. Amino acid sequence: CASSLQAFYGYTF.

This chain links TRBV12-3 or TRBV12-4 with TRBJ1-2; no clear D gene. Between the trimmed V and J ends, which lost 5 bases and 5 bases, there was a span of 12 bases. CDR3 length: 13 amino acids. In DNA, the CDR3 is TGTGCCAGCAGTCTCCGCGGCGCTTATGGCTACACCTTC. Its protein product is CASSLRGAYGYTF.

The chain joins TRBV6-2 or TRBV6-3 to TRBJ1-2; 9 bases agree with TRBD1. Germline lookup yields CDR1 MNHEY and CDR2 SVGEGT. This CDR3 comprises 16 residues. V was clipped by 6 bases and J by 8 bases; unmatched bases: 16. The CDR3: CASSSMEFGDREGYTF. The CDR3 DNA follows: TGTGCCAGCAGCTCCATGGAGTTCGGGGACAGGGAGGGCTACACCTTC.

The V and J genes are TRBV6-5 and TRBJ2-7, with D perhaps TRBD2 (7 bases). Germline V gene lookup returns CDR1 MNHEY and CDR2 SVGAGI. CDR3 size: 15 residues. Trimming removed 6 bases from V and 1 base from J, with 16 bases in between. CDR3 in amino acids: CASRAYGGPSYEQYF. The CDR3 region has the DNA TGTGCCAGCAGGGCTTACGGGGGGCCTTCCTACGAGCAGTACTTC.

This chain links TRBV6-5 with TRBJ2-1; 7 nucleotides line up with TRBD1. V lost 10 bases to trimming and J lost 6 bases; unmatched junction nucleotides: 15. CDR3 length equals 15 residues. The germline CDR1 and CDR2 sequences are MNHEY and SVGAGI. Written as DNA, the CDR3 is TGTGCCACCCATGGTTGGACAGGTTGGGGCAATGAGCAGTTCTTC. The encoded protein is CATHGWTGWGNEQFF.

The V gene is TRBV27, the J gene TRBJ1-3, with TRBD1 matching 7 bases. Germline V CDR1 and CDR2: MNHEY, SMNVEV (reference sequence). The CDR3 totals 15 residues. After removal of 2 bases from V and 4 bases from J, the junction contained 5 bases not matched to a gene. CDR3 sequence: CASSLAGQAGNTIYF. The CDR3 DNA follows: TGTGCCAGCAGTTTAGCAGGACAGGCCGGAAACACCATATATTTT.

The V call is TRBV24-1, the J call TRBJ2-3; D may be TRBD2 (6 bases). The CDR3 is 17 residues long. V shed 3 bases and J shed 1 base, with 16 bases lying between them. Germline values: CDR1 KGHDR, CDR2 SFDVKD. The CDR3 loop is CATSDGRTFLGTDTQYF. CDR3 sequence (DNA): TGTGCCACCAGTGATGGGAGGACTTTTCTTGGCACAGATACGCAGTATTTT.

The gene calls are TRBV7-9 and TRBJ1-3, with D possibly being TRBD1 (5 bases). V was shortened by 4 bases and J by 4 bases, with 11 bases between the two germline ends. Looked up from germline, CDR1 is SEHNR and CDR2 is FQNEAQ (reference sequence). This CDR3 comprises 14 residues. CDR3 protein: CASSSKGLGNTIYF. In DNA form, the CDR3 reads TGTGCCAGCAGCTCCAAGGGGTTGGGAAACACCATATATTTT.

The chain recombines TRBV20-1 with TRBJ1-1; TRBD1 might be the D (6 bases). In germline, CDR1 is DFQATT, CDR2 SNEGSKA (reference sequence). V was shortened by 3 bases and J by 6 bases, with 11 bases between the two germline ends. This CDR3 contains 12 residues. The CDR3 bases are TGCAGTGCTAGTGCACAGGGCCCTGAAGCTTTCTTT. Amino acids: CSASAQGPEAFF.

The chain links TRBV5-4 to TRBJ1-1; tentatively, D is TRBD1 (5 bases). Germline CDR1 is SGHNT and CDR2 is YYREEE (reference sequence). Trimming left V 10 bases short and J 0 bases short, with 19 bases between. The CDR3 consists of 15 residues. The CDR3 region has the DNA TGTGCCTGCCGAGGCGGGACCGCCCTGAACACTGAAGCTTTCTTT. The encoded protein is CACRGGTALNTEAFF.

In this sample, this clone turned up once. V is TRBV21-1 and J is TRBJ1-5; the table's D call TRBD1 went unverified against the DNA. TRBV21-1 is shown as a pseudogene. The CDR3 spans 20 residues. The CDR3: CASSKAMSARGTHSNQPQHF. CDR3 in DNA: TGTGCCAGCAGCAAAGCAATGAGCGCCAGGGGTACCCATAGCAATCAGCCCCAGCATTTT.

This chain's CDR3 is CASSYSPGVDSSPLHF. CDR3 in DNA: TGTGCCAGCAGTTACTCACCCGGAGTTGACTCTTCACCCCTCCACTTT. The V call is TRBV6-5, the J call TRBJ1-6; D remains ambiguous. V was shortened by 0 bases and J by 9 bases, with 15 bases between the two germline ends. This CDR3 region has 16 residues. CDR1 MNHEY and CDR2 SVGAGI come from the germline V gene.

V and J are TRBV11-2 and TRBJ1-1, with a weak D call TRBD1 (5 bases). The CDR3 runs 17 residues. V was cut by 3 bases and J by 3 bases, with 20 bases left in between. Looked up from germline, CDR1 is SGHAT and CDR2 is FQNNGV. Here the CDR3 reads CASSLVGWGELDTEAFF. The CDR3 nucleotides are TGTGCCAGCAGCTTGGTAGGCTGGGGGGAGCTGGACACTGAAGCTTTCTTT.

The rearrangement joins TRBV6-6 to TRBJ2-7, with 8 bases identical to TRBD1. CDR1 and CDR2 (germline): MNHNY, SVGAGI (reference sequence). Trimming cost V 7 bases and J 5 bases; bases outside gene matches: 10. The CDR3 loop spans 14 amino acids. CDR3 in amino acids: CASNQDRGINEQYF. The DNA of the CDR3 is TGTGCCAGCAACCAAGACAGGGGAATCAACGAGCAGTACTTC.

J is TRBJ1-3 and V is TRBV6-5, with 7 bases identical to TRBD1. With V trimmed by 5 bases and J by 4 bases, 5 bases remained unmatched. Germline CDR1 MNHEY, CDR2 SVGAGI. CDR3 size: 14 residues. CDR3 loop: CASSPGQLGNTIYF. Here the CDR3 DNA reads TGTGCCAGCAGTCCGGGACAGTTAGGAAACACCATATATTTT.

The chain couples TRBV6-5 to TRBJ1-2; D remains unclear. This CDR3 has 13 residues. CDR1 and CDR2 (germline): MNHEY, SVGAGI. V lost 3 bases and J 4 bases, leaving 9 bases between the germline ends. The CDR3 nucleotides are TGTGCCAGCAGTTATGAGGGAGGCTATGGCTACACCTTC. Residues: CASSYEGGYGYTF.

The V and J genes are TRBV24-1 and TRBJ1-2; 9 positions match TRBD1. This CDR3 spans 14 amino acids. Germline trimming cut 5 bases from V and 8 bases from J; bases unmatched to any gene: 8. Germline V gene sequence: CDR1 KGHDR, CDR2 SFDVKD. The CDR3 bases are TGTGCCACCAGTGTTACAGGGGGCGACGGCGGCTACACCTTC. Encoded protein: CATSVTGGDGGYTF.